This T cell receptor beta chain appears in the sequencing data of a study of control samples from healthy donors and cancer patients. This CDR3 is built from 13 residues. The V gene lost 0 bases and the J gene lost 4 bases, with 3 bases spanning the gap. The germline V gene has CDR1 LGHDT and CDR2 YNNKEL (reference sequence). Produced via immunoSEQ multiplex PCR; TCRdb's table is partial and in-frame only. The repertoire holds some 89,000 clones, with around 86% as singletons. This TCR derives from a man aged 25-45 years in good health. V is TRBV3-1 (or the pseudogene TRBV3-2) and J is TRBJ1-4; D not resolved. The sequenced sample was blood. This CDR3 reads CASSQDFNEKLFF. CDR3 DNA sequence: TGTGCCAGCAGCCAAGATTTTAATGAAAAACTGTTTTTT.